The T cell receptor beta chain under discussion was sequenced for a study of T-cell reconstitution after alpha-beta-depleted transplantation in children. Germline-derived CDR1 and CDR2 are SQVTM and ANQGSEA. CDR3 length: 12 residues. This clonotype was counted many times. A library of TCRbeta sequences, prepared with unique molecular identifiers, was generated. A single record per CDR3 protein comes from TCRdb applying MiXCR to the PCR reads. The sample lists about 120,000 distinct CDR3 sequences, around a tenth occurring once. This receptor was obtained from a human donor who donated a stem cell graft to a child with acute lymphoblastic leukemia. This chain links TRBV29-1 with TRBJ2-1; D call uncertain. The specimen was PBMCs from the stem cell graft donor, collected from the stem cell graft. The DNA of the CDR3 is TGCAGTCTTGTGTGGGGTTACAATGAGCAGTTCTTC. Amino acid sequence: CSLVWGYNEQFF.